This T cell receptor (beta chain) is drawn from a study of T cells after yellow fever vaccination. General study results and limits: Post-booster repertoires again held most primary-vaccination clones (about 96% CD4, roughly 88% CD8). Secondary responses were weaker yet peaked faster, day 5 versus 15. Only a small proportion of the clonotypes turned up in both the CD4 and the CD8 compartments, likely arising from convergent recombination.

The CDR3 is 12 amino acids. Trimming took 7 bases from V and 3 from J, leaving 12 bases between them. CDR1 and CDR2 (germline): DFQATT, SNEGSKA (reference sequence). With regard to this clonotype: Its target is not known.

Template switching with 5'RACE generated the TCR cDNA and added a universal primer site and UMIs. TCRdb processed the 5' RACE reads anew with MiXCR; each CDR3 protein has one entry. The sample comprises roughly 500,000 distinct CDR3 sequences, roughly 21% of which are singletons, and approximately 14% rests with the top ten. V and J are TRBV20-1 and TRBJ2-5; D gene unclear. The material was PBMCs, obtained 15 days after the yellow fever booster vaccination. This clonotype was sampled from a man aged 25 to 40 who received the YFV17D yellow fever vaccine. CDR3 protein: CSVVGTEETQYF. Here the CDR3 DNA reads TGCAGTGTAGTTGGAACAGAAGAGACCCAGTACTTC.